These 21 T cell receptor beta chains were all obtained from the same sample, sequenced in a study of T cells in Graves' hyperthyroidism and ophthalmopathy. Amplified TCR beta CDR3 regions came from RNA transcripts. First-round RT-PCR with HTBI primers amplified the TCR CDR3 region. A single record per CDR3 protein comes from TCRdb applying MiXCR to the multiplex PCR reads. This sample has about 640,000 distinct CDR3 sequences, with roughly 46% found just once. Specimen: peripheral blood or thyroid tissue (not recorded which). These receptors all stem from an adult man with Graves' disease, either hyperthyroidism or ophthalmopathy (not recorded which).

V gene TRBV20-1 combines with J gene TRBJ1-1; perhaps TRBD1 as D (6 bases). Germline CDR1 and CDR2: DFQATT and SNEGSKA (reference sequence). The CDR3 has 12 amino acids. Trimming shortened V by 5 bases and J by 2 bases, and 9 bases separated the two germline ends. CDR3 in amino acids: CSAGGSNTEAFF. CDR3 sequence (DNA): TGCAGTGCTGGGGGCAGTAACACTGAAGCTTTCTTT.

The chain carries TRBV15 and TRBJ1-6; weak D call: TRBD1 (6 bases). The germline V gene encodes CDR1 LNHNV and CDR2 YYDKDF (reference sequence). CDR3 length: 16 residues. With 0 bases removed from V and 4 bases from J, the gap between germline ends came to 10 bases. The CDR3 sequence: CATSRDGQGYNSPLHF. The CDR3 nucleotides are TGTGCCACCAGCAGAGATGGCCAGGGGTATAATTCACCCCTCCACTTT.

The chain recombines TRBV12-3 or TRBV12-4 with TRBJ2-3; 8 bases are a match to TRBD2. J was trimmed by 4 bases and V by 5 bases; bases with no gene match: 8. The CDR3 contains 15 residues. The chain's CDR3 is CASSPSGSRADTQYF. CDR3 sequence (DNA): TGTGCCAGCAGTCCCAGCGGGAGTCGTGCAGATACGCAGTATTTT.

The rearrangement uses TRBV6-6 and TRBJ2-7; D may correspond to TRBD1 or TRBD2 (5 bases each). Germline CDR1 reads MNHNY; CDR2 reads SVGAGI (reference sequence). This CDR3 has 11 amino acids. V shed 8 bases and J shed 6 bases, with 11 bases lying between them. This chain's CDR3 is CASEGKSEQYF. The DNA of the CDR3 is TGTGCCAGCGAGGGGAAGAGCGAGCAGTACTTC.

In DNA, the CDR3 is TGTGCCAGCAGCCCTGACAGGGGACCGGAGCAGTACTTC. Translating it yields CASSPDRGPEQYF. The chain has TRBV7-2 and TRBJ2-7, with 8 bases aligning to TRBD1. CDR1 and CDR2 from the germline V gene are SGHTA and FQGNSA. The CDR3 extends over 13 amino acids. Losses at the gene ends were 5 bases for V and 7 bases for J; bases not matched to a gene: 7.

This clonotype was detected many times. The genes are TRBV24-1 and TRBJ2-2; 7 bases match TRBD1. Per the germline V gene, CDR1 is KGHDR and CDR2 is SFDVKD. The CDR3 loop spans 16 amino acids. The V and J ends lost 3 bases and 5 bases, in that order; junction bases with no gene match: 8. The CDR3 nucleotides are TGTGCCACCAGTGATCACGACAGGGTATGGACCGGGGAGCTGTTTTTT. Residues: CATSDHDRVWTGELFF.

This clonotype was found many times. The CDR3 DNA is TGTGCCATCAGTGAGTCGAGTACCATTCCCCGTGTTGGAGCTTTCTTT. Amino acid sequence: CAISESSTIPRVGAFF. This chain joins TRBV10-3 and TRBJ1-1, with unresolved D. V shed 0 bases and J shed 10 bases, with 21 bases lying between them. The CDR3 covers 16 residues. Germline V gives CDR1 ENHRY, CDR2 SYGVKD.

This clonotype was observed a few times. This clone may be a read error of a much larger clone one base away. The gene calls are TRBV5-6 and TRBJ1-4; 10 bases line up with TRBD1. J was trimmed by 7 bases and V by 4 bases; bases with no gene match: 1. Germline CDR1 SGHDT, CDR2 YYEEEE. The CDR3 totals 13 residues. The CDR3 here is CASSDRGLEKLFF. CDR3 sequence (DNA): TGTGCCAGCAGCGACAGGGGGCTTGAAAAACTGTTTTTT.

This clonotype showed up just once. This sequence may be a read error, since a much larger clone differs from it by one base. The chain combines TRBV7-9 with TRBJ2-6, with TRBD2 as a possible D gene (6 bases). The CDR3 is made up of 18 amino acids. Between the trimmed V and J ends, which lost 4 bases and 0 bases, there was a span of 16 bases. In germline, CDR1 is SEHNR, CDR2 FQNEAQ (reference sequence). Here the CDR3 reads CASSWSRDPSSGANVLTF. For the CDR3, the DNA is TGTGCCAGCAGCTGGTCGCGGGACCCGAGCTCTGGGGCCAACGTCCTGACTTTC. Full variable domain (outside the CDR3, taken from reference TRBV7-9 and TRBJ2-6): DTGVSQNPRHKITKRGQNVTFRCDPISEHNRLYWYRQTLGQGPEFLTYFQNEAQLEKSRLLSDRFSAERPKGSFSTLEIQRTEQGDSAMYLCASSWSRDPSSGANVLTFGAGSRLTVL.

This clonotype has at least ten counts. The chain employs TRBV2 and TRBJ1-3; D gene unclear. This CDR3 region has 15 residues. CDR1 is SNHLY, CDR2 FYNNEI, per germline. V lost 7 bases and J lost 4, with 17 bases in between. The CDR3 DNA follows: TGTGCCAGCAAGAAGGAGGGCGCGGTAGGAAACACCATATATTTT. It translates to CASKKEGAVGNTIYF.

The table lists this clonotype with a count of one. J is TRBJ1-6 and V is TRBV25-1; D not resolved. From germline, CDR1 is MGHDK and CDR2 SYGVNS. V was clipped by 8 bases and J by 11 bases, with 13 bases between them. This CDR3 is 12 amino acids long. The CDR3 protein is CASLSSGPPLHF. For the CDR3, the DNA is TGTGCCAGCTTATCGAGCGGTCCACCCCTCCACTTT.

The genes are TRBV7-2 and TRBJ1-1; 10 bases match TRBD1. Unmatched junction bases numbered 5, after V lost 5 bases and J lost 5 bases. The CDR3 is 14 residues long. The germline V gene encodes CDR1 SGHTA and CDR2 FQGNSA. The CDR3 nucleotides are TGTGCCAGCAGCAGGGGACAGGGGCGGACTGAAGCTTTCTTT. Protein: CASSRGQGRTEAFF.

The chain joins TRBV2 to TRBJ2-7; TRBD2 matches 8 bases. The CDR3 sequence is 15 residues long. Trimming took 6 bases from V and 2 from J; bases not matched to a gene: 9. The germline gives CDR1 SNHLY, CDR2 FYNNEI. The CDR3 coding sequence is TGTGCCAGCAGCCGGGGGGGGAGGACGGCCTACGAGCAGTACTTC. Encoded protein: CASSRGGRTAYEQYF.

The gene calls are TRBV29-1 and TRBJ1-2; 11 bases map to TRBD1. Germline CDR1 and CDR2: SQVTM and ANQGSEA. The CDR3 runs to 15 residues. The CDR3 loop reads CSAREDRGPDYGYTF. The CDR3 DNA is TGCAGTGCTAGAGAGGACAGGGGGCCCGACTATGGCTACACCTTC.

This clonotype occurred once. This chain joins TRBV28 and TRBJ1-5, with D uncertain. The V gene's germline CDR1 is MDHEN and CDR2 SYDVKM. This CDR3 comprises 14 residues. The V end lost 3 bases, the J end lost 5 bases, and 11 bases lay between the germline ends. CDR3 bases: TGTGCCAGCAGTTTCTCCCTCTCCGATCAGCCCCAGCATTTT. Translation gives CASSFSLSDQPQHF.

The table lists this clonotype with a few counts. The chain is built from TRBV6-5 and TRBJ1-2; TRBD1 matches 12 bases. The CDR3 extends over 13 amino acids. Germline V gene sequence: CDR1 MNHEY, CDR2 SVGAGI. The J segment lost 8 bases and the V segment lost 3 bases, leaving 1 base of the junction unmatched. The CDR3 is CASSYGTGGGYTF. DNA of the CDR3: TGTGCCAGCAGTTATGGGACAGGGGGCGGCTACACCTTC.

This sequence joins TRBV12-3 or TRBV12-4 and TRBJ1-2; no clear D. V shed 5 bases and J shed 4 bases, with 17 bases lying between them. CDR3 size: 15 residues. The chain's CDR3 is CASSPGSSPGYGYTF. CDR3 bases: TGTGCCAGCAGTCCGGGGTCCTCTCCTGGCTATGGCTACACCTTC.

This clonotype was seen repeatedly, ten times or more. The J gene is TRBJ1-1, the V gene TRBV7-9; TRBD1 agrees at 7 bases. Looked up from germline, CDR1 is SEHNR and CDR2 is FQNEAQ (reference sequence). The CDR3 loop spans 18 amino acids. V lost 5 bases and J lost 5; bases outside the gene matches: 20. The CDR3 reads CASSPTDGRGRGRTEAFF. CDR3 coding DNA: TGTGCCAGCAGCCCTACTGACGGGAGGGGGCGAGGTCGGACTGAAGCTTTCTTT.

This chain connects TRBV6-1 to TRBJ2-7, with D unresolved. The CDR3 runs to 14 residues. The germline gives CDR1 MNHNS, CDR2 SASEGT. V was trimmed by 5 bases and J by 2 bases, leaving 13 bases between them. CDR3 DNA: TGTGCCAGCAGTTACGTGGCCGTTACCTACGAGCAGTACTTC. It translates to CASSYVAVTYEQYF.

The chain employs TRBV7-6 and TRBJ2-5; tentatively, D is TRBD1 (6 bases). There are 15 residues in the CDR3. CDR1 SGHVS and CDR2 FNYEAQ come from the germline V gene. Trimming took 5 bases from V and 6 from J, leaving 19 bases between them. Here the CDR3 reads CASSRWGTGTKTQYF. For the CDR3, the DNA is TGTGCCAGCAGCCGATGGGGTACAGGGACGAAGACCCAGTACTTC.

This clonotype was recorded a few times. V is TRBV7-2 and J is TRBJ2-7, with 11 positions matching TRBD2. The CDR3 length is 16 residues. Germline values: CDR1 SGHTA, CDR2 FQGNSA. V was pared by 5 bases and J by 3 bases, with 9 bases of the junction left unmatched. The DNA of the CDR3 is TGTGCCAGCAGCGGAACGGGACTAGCGGATGTCTACGAGCAGTACTTC. This translates into CASSGTGLADVYEQYF.